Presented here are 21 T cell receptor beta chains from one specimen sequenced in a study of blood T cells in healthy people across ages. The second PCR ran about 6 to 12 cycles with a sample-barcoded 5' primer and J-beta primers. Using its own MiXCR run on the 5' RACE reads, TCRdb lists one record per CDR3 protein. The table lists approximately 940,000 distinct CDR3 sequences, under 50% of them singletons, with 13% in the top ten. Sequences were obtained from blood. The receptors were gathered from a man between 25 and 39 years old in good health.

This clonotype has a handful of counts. CDR3 protein: CASSQKARADTQYF. The CDR3 DNA is TGTGCCAGCAGCCAAAAGGCGCGCGCAGATACGCAGTATTTT. The chain joins TRBV4-2 to TRBJ2-3, with D unclear. CDR1 is LGHNA and CDR2 is YNFKEQ in the germline V gene. The V end was cut by 2 bases, the J end by 4 bases, with 10 bases between. This CDR3 spans 14 amino acids.

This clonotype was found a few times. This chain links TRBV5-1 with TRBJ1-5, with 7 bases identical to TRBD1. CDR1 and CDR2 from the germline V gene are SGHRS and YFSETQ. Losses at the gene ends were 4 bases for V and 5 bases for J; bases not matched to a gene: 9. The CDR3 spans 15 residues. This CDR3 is CASSRTGTADQPQHF. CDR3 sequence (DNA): TGCGCCAGCAGCCGGACCGGGACAGCTGATCAGCCCCAGCATTTT.

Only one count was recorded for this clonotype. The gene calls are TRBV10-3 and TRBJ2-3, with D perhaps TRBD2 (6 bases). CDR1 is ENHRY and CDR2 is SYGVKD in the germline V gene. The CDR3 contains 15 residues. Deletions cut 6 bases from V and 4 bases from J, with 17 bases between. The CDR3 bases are TGTGCCATCAGCGTGGACCACCCGGGGGCAGATACGCAGTATTTT. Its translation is CAISVDHPGADTQYF.

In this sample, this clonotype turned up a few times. The CDR3: CSAPLGRGLSYNEQFF. CDR3 bases: TGCAGTGCACCCTTAGGACGGGGTCTTTCCTACAATGAGCAGTTCTTC. V and J are TRBV20-1 and TRBJ2-1; possible D gene TRBD2, 5 bases. The CDR3 length is 16 residues. Germline-derived CDR1 and CDR2 are DFQATT and SNEGSKA (reference sequence). V lost 6 bases and J lost 1, with 19 bases in between.

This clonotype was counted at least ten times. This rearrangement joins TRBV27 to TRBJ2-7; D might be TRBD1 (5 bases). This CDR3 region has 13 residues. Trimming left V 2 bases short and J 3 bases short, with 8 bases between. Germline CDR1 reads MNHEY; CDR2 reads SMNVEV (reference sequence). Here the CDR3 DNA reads TGTGCCAGCAGTTTAACAAGGGGCTACGAGCAGTACTTC. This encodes CASSLTRGYEQYF.

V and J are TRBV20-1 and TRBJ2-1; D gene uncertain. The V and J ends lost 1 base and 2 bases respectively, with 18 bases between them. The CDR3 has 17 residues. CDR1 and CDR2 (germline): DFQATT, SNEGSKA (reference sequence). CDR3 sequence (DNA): TGCAGTGCTAGAGGGCAGTTCAGCTCTAATACCTACAATGAGCAGTTCTTC. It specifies CSARGQFSSNTYNEQFF.

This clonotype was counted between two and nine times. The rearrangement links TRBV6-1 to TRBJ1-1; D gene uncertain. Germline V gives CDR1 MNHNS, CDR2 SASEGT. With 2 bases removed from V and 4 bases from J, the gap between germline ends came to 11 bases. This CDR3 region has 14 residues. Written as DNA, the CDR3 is TGTGCCAGCAGTGAAAGAGGCGACGTCACTGAAGCTTTCTTT. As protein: CASSERGDVTEAFF.

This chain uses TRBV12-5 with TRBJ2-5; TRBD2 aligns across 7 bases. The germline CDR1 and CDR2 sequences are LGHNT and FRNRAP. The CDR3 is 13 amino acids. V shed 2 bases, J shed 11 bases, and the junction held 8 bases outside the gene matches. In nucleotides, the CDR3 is TGTGCTAGTGGTTTGTCGGGAGGAGAAACTCAGTACTTC. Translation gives CASGLSGGETQYF.

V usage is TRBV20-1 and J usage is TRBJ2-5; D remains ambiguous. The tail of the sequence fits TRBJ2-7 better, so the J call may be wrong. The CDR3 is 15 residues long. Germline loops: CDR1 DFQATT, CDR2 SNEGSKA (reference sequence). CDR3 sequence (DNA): TGCAGTGCCCCCGGGCCCACCGCCTTAAACGCCGAGCAGTACTTC. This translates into CSAPGPTALNAEQYF.

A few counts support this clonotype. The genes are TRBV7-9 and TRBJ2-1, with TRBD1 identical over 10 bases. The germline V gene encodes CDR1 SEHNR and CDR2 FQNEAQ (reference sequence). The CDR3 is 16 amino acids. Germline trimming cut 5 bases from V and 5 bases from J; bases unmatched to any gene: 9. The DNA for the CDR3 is TGTGCCAGCAGCCCACCCGGGACAGGGGCCCACAATGAGCAGTTCTTC. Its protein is CASSPPGTGAHNEQFF.

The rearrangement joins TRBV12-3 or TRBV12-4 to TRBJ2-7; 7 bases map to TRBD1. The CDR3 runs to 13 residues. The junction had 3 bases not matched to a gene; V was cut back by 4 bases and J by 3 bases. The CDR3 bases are TGTGCCAGCAGTTCTTACAGGGGCTACGAGCAGTACTTC. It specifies CASSSYRGYEQYF.

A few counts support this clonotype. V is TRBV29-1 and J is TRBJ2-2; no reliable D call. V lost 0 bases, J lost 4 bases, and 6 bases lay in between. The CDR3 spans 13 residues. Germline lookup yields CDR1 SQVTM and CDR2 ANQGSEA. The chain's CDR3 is CSVEEEITGELFF. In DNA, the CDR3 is TGCAGCGTTGAAGAAGAGATCACCGGGGAGCTGTTTTTT.

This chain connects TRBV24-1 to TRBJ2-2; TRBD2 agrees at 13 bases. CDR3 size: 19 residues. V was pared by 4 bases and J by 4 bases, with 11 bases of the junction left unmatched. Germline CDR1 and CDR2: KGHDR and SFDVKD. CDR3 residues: CATSDPPGLAGSVTGELFF. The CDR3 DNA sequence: TGTGCCACCAGTGACCCACCGGGACTAGCGGGGAGCGTCACCGGGGAGCTGTTTTTT.

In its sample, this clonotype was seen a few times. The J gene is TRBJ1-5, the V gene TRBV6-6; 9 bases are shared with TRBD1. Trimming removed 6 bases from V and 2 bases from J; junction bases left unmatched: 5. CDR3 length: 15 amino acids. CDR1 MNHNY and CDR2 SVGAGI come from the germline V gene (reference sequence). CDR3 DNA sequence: TGTGCCAGCAGCATGGACAGGGGAGGCAATCAGCCCCAGCATTTT. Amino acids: CASSMDRGGNQPQHF.

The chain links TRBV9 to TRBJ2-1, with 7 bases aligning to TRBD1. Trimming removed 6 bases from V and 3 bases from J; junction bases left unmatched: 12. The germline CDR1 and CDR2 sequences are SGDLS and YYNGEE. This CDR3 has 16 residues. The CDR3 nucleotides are TGTGCCAGCACGGCGCAAAACAGGGGAAACTACAATGAGCAGTTCTTC. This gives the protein CASTAQNRGNYNEQFF.

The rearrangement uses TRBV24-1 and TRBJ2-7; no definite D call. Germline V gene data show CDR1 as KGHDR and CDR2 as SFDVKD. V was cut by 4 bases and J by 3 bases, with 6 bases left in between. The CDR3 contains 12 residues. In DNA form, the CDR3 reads TGTGCCACCAGTGAGACCTACTACGAGCAGTACTTC. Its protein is CATSETYYEQYF.

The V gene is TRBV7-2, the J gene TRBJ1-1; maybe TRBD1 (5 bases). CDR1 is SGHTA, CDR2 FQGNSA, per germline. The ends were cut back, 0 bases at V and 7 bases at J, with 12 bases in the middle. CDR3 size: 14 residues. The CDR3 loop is CASSLAQGYFEAFF. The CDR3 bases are TGTGCCAGCAGCTTAGCCCAGGGATATTTTGAAGCTTTCTTT.

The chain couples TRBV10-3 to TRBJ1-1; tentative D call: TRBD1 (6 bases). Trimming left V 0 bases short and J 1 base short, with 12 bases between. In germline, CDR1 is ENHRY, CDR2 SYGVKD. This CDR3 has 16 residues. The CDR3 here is CAISESVPTGNTEAFF. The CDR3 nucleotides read TGTGCCATCAGTGAGTCGGTCCCGACAGGGAACACTGAAGCTTTCTTT.

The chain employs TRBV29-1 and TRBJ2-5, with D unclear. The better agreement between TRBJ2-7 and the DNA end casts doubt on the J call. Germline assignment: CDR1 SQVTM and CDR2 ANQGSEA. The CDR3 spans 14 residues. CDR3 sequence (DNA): TGCAGCGTTTTGGTTTCAGGTACTTTATACGAGCAGTACTTC. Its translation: CSVLVSGTLYEQYF.

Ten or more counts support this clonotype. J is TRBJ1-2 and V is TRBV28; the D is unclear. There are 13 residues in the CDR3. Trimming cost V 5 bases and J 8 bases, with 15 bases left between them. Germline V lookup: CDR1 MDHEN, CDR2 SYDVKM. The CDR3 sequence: CASSRLEGSGYTF. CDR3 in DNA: TGTGCCAGCAGTCGACTAGAGGGTAGCGGCTACACCTTC.

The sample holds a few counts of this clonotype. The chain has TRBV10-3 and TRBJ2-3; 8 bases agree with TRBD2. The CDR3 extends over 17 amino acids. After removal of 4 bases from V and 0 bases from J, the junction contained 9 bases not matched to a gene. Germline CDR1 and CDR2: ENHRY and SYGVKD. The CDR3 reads CAISGATSGDSTDTQYF. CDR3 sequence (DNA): TGTGCCATCAGTGGGGCTACTAGCGGAGATAGCACAGATACGCAGTATTTT.